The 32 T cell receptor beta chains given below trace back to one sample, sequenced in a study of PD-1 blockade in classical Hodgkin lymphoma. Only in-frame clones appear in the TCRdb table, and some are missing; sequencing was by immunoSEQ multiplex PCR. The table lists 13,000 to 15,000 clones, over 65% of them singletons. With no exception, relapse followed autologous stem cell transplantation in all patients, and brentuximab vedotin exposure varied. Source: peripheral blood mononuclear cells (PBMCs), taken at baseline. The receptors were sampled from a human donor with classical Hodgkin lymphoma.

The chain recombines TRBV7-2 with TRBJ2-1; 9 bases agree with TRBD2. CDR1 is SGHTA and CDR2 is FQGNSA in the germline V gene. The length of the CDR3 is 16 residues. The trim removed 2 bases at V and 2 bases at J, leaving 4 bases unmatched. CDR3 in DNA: TGTGCCAGCAGCTTATTTGCGGGGGGGGCCTACAATGAGCAGTTCTTC. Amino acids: CASSLFAGGAYNEQFF.

The CDR3 region has the DNA TGTGCCAGCAGAGCCGGGACAGACACCTACGAGCAGTACTTC. This sequence encodes CASRAGTDTYEQYF. The chain has TRBV6-1 and TRBJ2-7; 7 nucleotides align to TRBD1. The ends lost 6 bases at V and 2 bases at J; junction bases unmatched: 7. The germline gives CDR1 MNHNS, CDR2 SASEGT. The CDR3 has 14 residues.

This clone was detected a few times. CDR3: CASSLGAGVTDTQYF. The DNA of the CDR3 is TGTGCCAGCAGCTTAGGAGCGGGGGTTACAGATACGCAGTATTTT. The J gene is TRBJ2-3, the V gene TRBV7-2, with 8 positions matching TRBD2. The germline V gene has CDR1 SGHTA and CDR2 FQGNSA. The CDR3 contains 15 residues. Trimming took 1 base from V and 3 from J; bases not matched to a gene: 3. Filled out from reference TRBV7-2 and TRBJ2-3, the complete variable domain reads GAGVSQSPSNKVTEKGKDVELRCDPISGHTALYWYRQSLGQGLEFLIYFQGNSAPDKSGLPSDRFSAERTGGSVSTLTIQRTQQEDSAVYLCASSLGAGVTDTQYFGPGTRLTVL.

In nucleotides, the CDR3 is TGTGCCAGCTCGCCAGGGTTAACCTACGAGCAGTACTTC. It translates to CASSPGLTYEQYF. V usage is TRBV18 and J usage is TRBJ2-7; a possible D gene is TRBD1 (5 bases). V dropped 6 bases and J dropped 2 bases, with 11 bases sitting between them. The CDR3 totals 13 residues. Germline CDR1 KGHSH, CDR2 LQKENI.

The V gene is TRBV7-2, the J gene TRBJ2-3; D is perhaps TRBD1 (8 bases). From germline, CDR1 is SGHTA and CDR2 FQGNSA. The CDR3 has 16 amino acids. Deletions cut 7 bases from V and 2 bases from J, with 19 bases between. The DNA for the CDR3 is TGTGCCAGCATCGACAGGGGAGGGGGGCCCACAGATACGCAGTATTTT. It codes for CASIDRGGGPTDTQYF.

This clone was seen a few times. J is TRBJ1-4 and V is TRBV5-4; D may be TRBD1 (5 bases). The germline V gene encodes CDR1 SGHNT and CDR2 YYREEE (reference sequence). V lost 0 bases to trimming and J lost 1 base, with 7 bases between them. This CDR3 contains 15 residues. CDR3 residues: CASSLGQLTNEKLFF. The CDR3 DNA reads TGTGCCAGCAGCTTGGGACAGTTAACTAATGAAAAACTGTTTTTT.

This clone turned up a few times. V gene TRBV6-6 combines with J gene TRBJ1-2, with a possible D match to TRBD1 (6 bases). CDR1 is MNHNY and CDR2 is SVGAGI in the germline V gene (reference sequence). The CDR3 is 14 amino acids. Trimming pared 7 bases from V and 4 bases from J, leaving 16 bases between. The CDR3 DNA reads TGTGCCAGCACCGGGACACCTTTTAGCTATGGCTACACCTTC. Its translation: CASTGTPFSYGYTF.

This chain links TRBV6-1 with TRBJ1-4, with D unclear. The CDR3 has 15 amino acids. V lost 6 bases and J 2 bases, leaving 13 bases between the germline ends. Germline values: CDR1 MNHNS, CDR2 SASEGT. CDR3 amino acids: CASSPQTATNEKLFF. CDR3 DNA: TGTGCCAGCAGCCCCCAGACGGCCACTAATGAAAAACTGTTTTTT.

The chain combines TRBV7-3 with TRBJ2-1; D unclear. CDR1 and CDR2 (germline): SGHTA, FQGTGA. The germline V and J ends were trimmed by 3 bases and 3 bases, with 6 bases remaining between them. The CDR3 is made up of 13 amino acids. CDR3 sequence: CASSLGHYNEQFF. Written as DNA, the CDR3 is TGTGCCAGCAGCTTGGGCCACTACAATGAGCAGTTCTTC.

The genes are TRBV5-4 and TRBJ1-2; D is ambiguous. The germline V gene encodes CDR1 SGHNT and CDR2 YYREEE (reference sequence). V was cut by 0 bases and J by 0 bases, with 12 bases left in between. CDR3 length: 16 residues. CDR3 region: CASSLAGRLSNYGYTF. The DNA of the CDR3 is TGTGCCAGCAGCTTGGCCGGCAGACTATCTAACTATGGCTACACCTTC. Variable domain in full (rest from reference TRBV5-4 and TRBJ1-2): ETGVTQSPTHLIKTRGQQVTLRCSSQSGHNTVSWYQQALGQGPQFIFQYYREEENGRGNFPPRFSGLQFPNYSSELNVNALELDDSALYLCASSLAGRLSNYGYTFGSGTRLTVV.

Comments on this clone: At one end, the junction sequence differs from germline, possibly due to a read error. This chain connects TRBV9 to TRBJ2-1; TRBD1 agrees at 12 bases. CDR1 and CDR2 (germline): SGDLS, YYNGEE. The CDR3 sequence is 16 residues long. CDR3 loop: CASSAARDRGRNGQFF. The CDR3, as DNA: TGTGCCAGCAGCGCAGCCCGGGACAGGGGGCGGAATGGGCAGTTCTTC.

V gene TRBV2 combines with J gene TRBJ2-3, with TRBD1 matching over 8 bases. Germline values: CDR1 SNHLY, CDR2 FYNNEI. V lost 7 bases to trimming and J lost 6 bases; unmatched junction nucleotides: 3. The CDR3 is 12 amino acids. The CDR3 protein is CASTRQGDTQYF. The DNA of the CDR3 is TGTGCCAGCACTAGACAGGGGGATACGCAGTATTTT.

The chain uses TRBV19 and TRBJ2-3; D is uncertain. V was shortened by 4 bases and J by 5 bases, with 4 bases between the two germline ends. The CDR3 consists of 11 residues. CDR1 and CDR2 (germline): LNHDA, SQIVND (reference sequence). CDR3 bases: TGTGCCAGTAGTAAAATAGATACGCAGTATTTT. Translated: CASSKIDTQYF.

CDR3 DNA: TGTGCCAGCAGCTCCCGGGACAGGGGGCGGAATGAGCAGTTCTTC. The encoded protein is CASSSRDRGRNEQFF. This chain links TRBV7-9 with TRBJ2-1, with 12 bases identical to TRBD1. The germline V gene encodes CDR1 SEHNR and CDR2 FQNEAQ (reference sequence). This CDR3 comprises 15 residues. The V gene end was trimmed by 4 bases and the J gene end by 7 bases; junction bases not matched to a gene: 5. Looking up the rest from reference TRBV7-9 and TRBJ2-1 gives the full variable domain: DTGVSQNPRHKITKRGQNVTFRCDPISEHNRLYWYRQTLGQGPEFLTYFQNEAQLEKSRLLSDRFSAERPKGSFSTLEIQRTEQGDSAMYLCASSSRDRGRNEQFFGPGTRLTVL.

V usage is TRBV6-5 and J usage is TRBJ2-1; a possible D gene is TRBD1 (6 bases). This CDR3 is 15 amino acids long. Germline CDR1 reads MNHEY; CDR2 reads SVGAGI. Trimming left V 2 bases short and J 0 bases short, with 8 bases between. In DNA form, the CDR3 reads TGTGCCAGCAGTTACGACAGGAGCTCCTACAATGAGCAGTTCTTC. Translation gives CASSYDRSSYNEQFF.

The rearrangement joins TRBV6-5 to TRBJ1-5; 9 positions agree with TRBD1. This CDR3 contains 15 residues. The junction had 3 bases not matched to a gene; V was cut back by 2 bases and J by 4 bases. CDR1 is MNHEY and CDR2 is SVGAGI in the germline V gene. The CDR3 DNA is TGTGCCAGCAGTTACAGGACAGGGGCAAATCAGCCCCAGCATTTT. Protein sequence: CASSYRTGANQPQHF.

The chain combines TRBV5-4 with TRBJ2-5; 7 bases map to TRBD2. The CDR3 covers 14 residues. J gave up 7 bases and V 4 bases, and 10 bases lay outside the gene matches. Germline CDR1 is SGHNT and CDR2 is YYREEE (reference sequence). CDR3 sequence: CASSPGTIGGTQYF. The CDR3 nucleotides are TGTGCCAGCAGCCCCGGGACTATCGGGGGGACCCAGTACTTC.

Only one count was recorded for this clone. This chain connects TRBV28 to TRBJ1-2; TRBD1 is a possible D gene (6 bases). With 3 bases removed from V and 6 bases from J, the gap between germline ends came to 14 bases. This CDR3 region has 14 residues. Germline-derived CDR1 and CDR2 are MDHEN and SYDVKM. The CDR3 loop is CASSFQTGYNGYTF. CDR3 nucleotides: TGTGCCAGCAGTTTTCAGACAGGCTATAATGGCTACACCTTC.

CDR3 residues: CASSSRREAFF. CDR3 coding DNA: TGTGCCAGCAGTTCTAGGCGCGAAGCTTTCTTT. The V call is TRBV28, the J call TRBJ1-1; D not resolved. This CDR3 is 11 amino acids long. V lost 4 bases, J lost 8 bases, and 8 bases lay in between. The germline CDR1 and CDR2 sequences are MDHEN and SYDVKM.

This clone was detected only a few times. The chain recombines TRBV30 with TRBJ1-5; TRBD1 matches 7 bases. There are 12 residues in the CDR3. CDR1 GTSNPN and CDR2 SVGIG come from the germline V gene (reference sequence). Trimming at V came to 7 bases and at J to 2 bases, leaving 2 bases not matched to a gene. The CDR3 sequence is CASGGGNQPQHF. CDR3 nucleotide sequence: TGTGCCTCAGGGGGAGGCAATCAGCCCCAGCATTTT.

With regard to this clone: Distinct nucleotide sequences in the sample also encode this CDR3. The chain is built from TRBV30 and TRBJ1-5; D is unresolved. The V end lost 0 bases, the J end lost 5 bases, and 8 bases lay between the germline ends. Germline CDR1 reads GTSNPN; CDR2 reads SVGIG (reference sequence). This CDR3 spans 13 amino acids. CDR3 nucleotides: TGTGCCTGGAGTGTACGTGGAGATCAGCCCCAGCATTTT. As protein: CAWSVRGDQPQHF.

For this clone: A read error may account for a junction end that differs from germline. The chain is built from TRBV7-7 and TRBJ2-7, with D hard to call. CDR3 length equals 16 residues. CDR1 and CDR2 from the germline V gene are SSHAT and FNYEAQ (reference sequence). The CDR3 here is CASSLQGPATLGEQYF. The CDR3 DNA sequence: TGTGCTAGCAGCTTACAAGGCCCAGCGACGTTGGGCGAGCAGTACTTC.

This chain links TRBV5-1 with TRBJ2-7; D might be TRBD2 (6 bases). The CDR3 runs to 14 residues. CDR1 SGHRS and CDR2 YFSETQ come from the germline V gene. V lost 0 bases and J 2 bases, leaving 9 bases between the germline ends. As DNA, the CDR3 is TGCGCCAGCAGCTTGGTTTCTAGCGCCTACGAGCAGTACTTC. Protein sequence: CASSLVSSAYEQYF.

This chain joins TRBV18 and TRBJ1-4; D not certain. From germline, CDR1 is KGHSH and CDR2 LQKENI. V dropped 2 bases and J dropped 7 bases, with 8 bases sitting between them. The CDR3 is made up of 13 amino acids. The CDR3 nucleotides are TGTGCCAGCTCACCAGGTTTGGGTGAAAAACTGTTTTTT. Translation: CASSPGLGEKLFF.

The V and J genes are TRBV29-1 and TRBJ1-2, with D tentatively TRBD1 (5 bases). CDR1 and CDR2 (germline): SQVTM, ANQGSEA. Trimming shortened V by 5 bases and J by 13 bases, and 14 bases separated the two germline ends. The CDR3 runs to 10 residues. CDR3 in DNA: TGCAGCGTTCACGAAACGGGACGCACCTTC. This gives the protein CSVHETGRTF.

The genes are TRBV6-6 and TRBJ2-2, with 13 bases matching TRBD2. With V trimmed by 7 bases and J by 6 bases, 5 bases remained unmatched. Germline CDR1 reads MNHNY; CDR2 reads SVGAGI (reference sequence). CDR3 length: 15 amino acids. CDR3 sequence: CASIGLAGDSGELFF. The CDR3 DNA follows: TGTGCCAGCATTGGACTAGCGGGGGATTCCGGGGAGCTGTTTTTT.

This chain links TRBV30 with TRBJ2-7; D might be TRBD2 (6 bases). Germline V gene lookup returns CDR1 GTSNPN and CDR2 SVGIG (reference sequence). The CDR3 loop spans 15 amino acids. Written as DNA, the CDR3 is TGTGCTCATGGGCGGGGTGGCCTCAGCTCCTACGAGCAGTACTTC. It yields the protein CAHGRGGLSSYEQYF.

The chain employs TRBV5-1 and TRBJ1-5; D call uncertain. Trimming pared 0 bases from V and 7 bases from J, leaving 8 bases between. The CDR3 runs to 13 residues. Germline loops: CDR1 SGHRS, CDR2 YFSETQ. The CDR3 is CASSLVVGQPQHF. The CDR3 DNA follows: TGCGCCAGCAGCTTGGTGGTAGGGCAGCCCCAGCATTTT.

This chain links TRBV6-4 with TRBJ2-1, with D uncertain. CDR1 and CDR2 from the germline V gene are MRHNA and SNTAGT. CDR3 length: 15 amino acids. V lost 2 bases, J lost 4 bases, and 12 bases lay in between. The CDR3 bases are TGTGCCAGCAGTGACAGGGCAGGCGATTACAATGAGCAGTTCTTC. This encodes CASSDRAGDYNEQFF.

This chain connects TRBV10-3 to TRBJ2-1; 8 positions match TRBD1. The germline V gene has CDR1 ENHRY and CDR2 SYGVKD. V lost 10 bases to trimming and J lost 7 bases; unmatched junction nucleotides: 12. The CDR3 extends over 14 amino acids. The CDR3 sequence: CATSTGATGNEQFF. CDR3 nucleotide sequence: TGTGCCACTTCGACAGGGGCTACGGGGAATGAGCAGTTCTTC.

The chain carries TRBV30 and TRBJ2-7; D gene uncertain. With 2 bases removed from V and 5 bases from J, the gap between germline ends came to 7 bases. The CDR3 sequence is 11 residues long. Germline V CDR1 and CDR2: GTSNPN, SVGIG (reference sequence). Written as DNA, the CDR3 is TGTGCCTGGAGTAGAGCCCACGAGCAGTACTTC. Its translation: CAWSRAHEQYF.

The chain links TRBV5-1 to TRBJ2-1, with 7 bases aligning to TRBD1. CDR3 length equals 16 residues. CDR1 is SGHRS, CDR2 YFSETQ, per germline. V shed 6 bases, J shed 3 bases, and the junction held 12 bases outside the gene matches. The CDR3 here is CASTPTVRGNYNEQFF. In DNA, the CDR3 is TGCGCCAGCACTCCAACCGTCAGGGGGAACTACAATGAGCAGTTCTTC. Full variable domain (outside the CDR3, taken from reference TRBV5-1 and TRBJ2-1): KAGVTQTPRYLIKTRGQQVTLSCSPISGHRSVSWYQQTPGQGLQFLFEYFSETQRNKGNFPGRFSGRQFSNSRSEMNVSTLELGDSALYLCASTPTVRGNYNEQFFGPGTRLTVL.